A selection of T cell receptor beta chains follows, all from one sample in a study of T cell responses to AZD1222 COVID-19 vaccine. Produced via immunoSEQ multiplex PCR; TCRdb's table is partial and in-frame only. Of over 100,000 clones detected, more than 75% appear once; the ten largest clones hold less than 4.5%. The starting material was peripheral blood, obtained on day 0 of AZD1222 vaccination. These receptors originate from an adult in good health. Both conserved end residues are part of each CDR3. A D gene is named only where the DNA matches it firmly. Clone sizes are given selectively: once, few, many, or a class where the clone is expanded.

J: TRBJ1-2
D: .
size: .
V: TRBV12-1
CDR3: CASSPRGNYGYTF
DNA: TGTGCCAGCAGCCCCAGGGGAAACTATGGCTACACCTTC

J: TRBJ2-7
D: .
size: .
V: TRBV18
CDR3: CASSPGQDEQYF
DNA: TGTGCCAGCTCACCAGGGCAGGACGAGCAGTACTTC

J: TRBJ2-7
D: .
size: .
V: TRBV7-9
CDR3: CASSFVSYEQYF
DNA: TGTGCCAGCAGCTTCGTGTCCTACGAGCAGTACTTC

J: TRBJ2-7
D: .
size: .
V: TRBV6-5
CDR3: CASSPFRQVDEQYF
DNA: TGTGCCAGCAGTCCCTTTAGACAGGTGGACGAGCAGTACTTC

J: TRBJ1-5
D: .
size: .
V: TRBV24-1
CDR3: CATSDRDSGQPQHF
DNA: TGTGCCACCAGTGATCGGGACTCCGGACAGCCCCAGCATTTT

J: TRBJ2-5
D: .
size: .
V: TRBV6-5
CDR3: CASRRSGQETQYF
DNA: TGTGCCAGCAGGAGGAGCGGACAAGAGACCCAGTACTTC

J: TRBJ1-3
D: .
size: .
V: TRBV7-9
CDR3: CASSTEANTIYF
DNA: TGTGCCAGCAGCACTGAGGCAAACACCATATATTTT

J: TRBJ2-1
D: TRBD2
size: once
V: TRBV5-1
CDR3: CASSAPQAGVSYNEQFF
DNA: TGCGCCAGCAGCGCCCCGCAAGCGGGGGTATCCTACAATGAGCAGTTCTTC

J: TRBJ1-5
D: TRBD1
size: .
V: TRBV2
CDR3: CASCRDRGQPQHF
DNA: TGTGCCAGCTGCCGGGACAGGGGTCAGCCCCAGCATTTT

J: TRBJ2-3
D: .
size: .
V: TRBV5-8
CDR3: CASSSGLTGTDTQYF
DNA: TGTGCCAGCAGCTCAGGACTAACCGGCACAGATACGCAGTATTTT

J: TRBJ1-2
D: .
size: .
V: TRBV25-1
CDR3: CASSDYVGNSNYGYTF
DNA: TGTGCCAGCAGTGATTATGTAGGCAATTCTAACTATGGCTACACCTTC

J: TRBJ2-1
D: TRBD1
size: .
V: TRBV14
CDR3: CASSRTGQGYRSEQFF
DNA: TGTGCCAGCAGCCGGACGGGACAGGGATATAGAAGTGAGCAGTTCTTC